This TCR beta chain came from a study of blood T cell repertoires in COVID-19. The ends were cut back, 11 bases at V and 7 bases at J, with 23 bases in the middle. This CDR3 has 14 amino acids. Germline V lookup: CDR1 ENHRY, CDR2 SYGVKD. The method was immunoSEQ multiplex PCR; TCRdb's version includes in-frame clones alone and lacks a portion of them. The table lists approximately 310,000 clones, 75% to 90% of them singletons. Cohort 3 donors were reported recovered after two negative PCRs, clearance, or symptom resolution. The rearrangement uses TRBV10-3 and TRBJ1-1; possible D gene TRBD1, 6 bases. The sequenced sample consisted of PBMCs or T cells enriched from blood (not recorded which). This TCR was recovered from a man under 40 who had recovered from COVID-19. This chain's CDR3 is CASRTSGQQIEAFF. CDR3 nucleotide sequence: TGTGCCTCCCGAACATCAGGACAGCAAATTGAAGCTTTCTTT.